These 7 T cell receptor beta chains share one sample of origin, sequenced in a study. Tregs were sorted as CD4+CD25+CD127-/low cells. Each CDR3 protein gets one entry after TCRdb re-called the 5' RACE reads with MiXCR. This table has about 59,000 distinct CDR3 sequences, less than 25% appearing once. Sequencing was carried out using tumor-infiltrating Tregs sorted from the breast tumor. These receptors were obtained from a female donor with breast cancer.

This clonotype was counted between two and nine times. This chain links TRBV10-3 with TRBJ2-1; the D is unclear. This CDR3 has 15 residues. Germline CDR1 reads ENHRY; CDR2 reads SYGVKD. V was clipped by 0 bases and J by 6 bases, with 12 bases between them. In nucleotides, the CDR3 is TGTGCCATCAGTGAGTCTGGACGATCGGTCAATGAGCAGTTCTTC. Amino acids: CAISESGRSVNEQFF.

Many counts were recorded for this clonotype. This chain uses TRBV5-1 with TRBJ2-1; the D gene is possibly TRBD1 (5 bases). V lost 0 bases to trimming and J lost 4 bases, with 8 bases between them. The germline V gene has CDR1 SGHRS and CDR2 YFSETQ. The CDR3 has 14 amino acids. In nucleotides, the CDR3 is TGCGCCAGCAGCTTGGGTCAGGGTTACAATGAGCAGTTCTTC. Protein: CASSLGQGYNEQFF.

This clonotype was detected once. The chain carries TRBV12-3 or TRBV12-4 and TRBJ1-5; D may be TRBD1 (5 bases). The CDR3 is 15 amino acids. The V end was cut by 5 bases, the J end by 3 bases, with 14 bases between. CDR3 in amino acids: CASSPKGLPNQPQHF. DNA for the CDR3: TGTGCCAGCAGTCCCAAGGGGTTGCCCAATCAGCCCCAGCATTTT.

With regard to this clonotype: Compared with germline, one end of the junction differs, possibly owing to a read error. V gene TRBV7-2 combines with J gene TRBJ1-2; 8 nucleotides line up with TRBD1. Germline V lookup: CDR1 SGHTA, CDR2 FQGNSA. The CDR3 consists of 15 residues. The chain's CDR3 is CASSATTGVAGGCTF. The CDR3 DNA follows: TGTGCCAGCAGCGCTACGACAGGGGTTGCGGGTGGCTGCACCTTC.

The J gene is TRBJ2-7, the V gene TRBV19; D not resolved. V was cut by 3 bases and J by 4 bases, with 16 bases left in between. Germline V CDR1 and CDR2: LNHDA, SQIVND (reference sequence). The length of the CDR3 is 15 residues. CDR3 nucleotides: TGTGCCAGTAGTATTAATGTAGAGAAAGTTTACGAGCAGTACTTC. Its protein product is CASSINVEKVYEQYF.

The rearrangement uses TRBV5-1 and TRBJ2-3; TRBD2 is a possible D gene (6 bases). This CDR3 region has 14 residues. Germline CDR1 SGHRS, CDR2 YFSETQ. V shed 0 bases and J shed 6 bases, with 11 bases lying between them. The CDR3 DNA is TGCGCCAGCAGCTTGGGGAGGGCCGAGGATACGCAGTATTTT. Amino acids: CASSLGRAEDTQYF. Using reference TRBV5-1 and TRBJ2-3 for the parts outside the CDR3, the full variable domain is KAGVTQTPRYLIKTRGQQVTLSCSPISGHRSVSWYQQTPGQGLQFLFEYFSETQRNKGNFPGRFSGRQFSNSRSEMNVSTLELGDSALYLCASSLGRAEDTQYFGPGTRLTVL.

Only a few counts were recorded for this clonotype. V and J are TRBV5-1 and TRBJ2-2, with D unresolved. V was shortened by 5 bases and J by 1 base, with 6 bases between the two germline ends. Looked up from germline, CDR1 is SGHRS and CDR2 is YFSETQ. The CDR3 totals 13 residues. The CDR3 reads CASSSENTGELFF. The CDR3 DNA sequence: TGCGCCAGCAGTTCGGAGAACACCGGGGAGCTGTTTTTT.